The 30 T cell receptor beta chains given below trace back to one sample, sequenced in a study of cytomegalovirus exposure and HLA in healthy donors. This PCR relied on a set of 60 Vbeta primers and 13 Jbeta primers. TCRdb's copy holds only in-frame clones and misses some; the assay was immunoSEQ multiplex PCR. The repertoire table contains 96,000 or so clones. Material: PBMCs. The receptors stem from a woman under 40 in good health and CMV-seronegative.

V usage is TRBV30 and J usage is TRBJ2-1; 8 nucleotides line up with TRBD2. The CDR3 runs to 14 residues. Germline V CDR1 and CDR2: GTSNPN, SVGIG (reference sequence). The trim removed 5 bases at V and 1 base at J, leaving 4 bases unmatched. The chain's CDR3 is CAWQGGGSYNEQFF. The CDR3 coding sequence is TGTGCCTGGCAAGGCGGGGGGTCCTACAATGAGCAGTTCTTC.

The V call is TRBV2, the J call TRBJ2-6; unclear D gene. This CDR3 is built from 14 residues. The V and J ends lost 4 bases and 0 bases respectively, with 4 bases between them. Germline assignment: CDR1 SNHLY and CDR2 FYNNEI. CDR3 protein: CASSASSGANVLTF. CDR3 DNA: TGTGCCAGCAGTGCATCCTCTGGGGCCAACGTCCTGACTTTC.

The chain has TRBV28 and TRBJ2-7; D remains unclear. The CDR3 is 14 residues long. V lost 8 bases and J lost 1, with 15 bases in between. Germline values: CDR1 MDHEN, CDR2 SYDVKM. DNA for the CDR3: TGTGCCAGCTGTCGTGCCCCTAGATCCTACGAGCAGTACTTC. Protein: CASCRAPRSYEQYF. Full variable domain (outside the CDR3, taken from reference TRBV28 and TRBJ2-7): DVKVTQSSRYLVKRTGEKVFLECVQDMDHENMFWYRQDPGLGLRLIYFSYDVKMKEKGDIPEGYSVSREKKERFSLILESASTNQTSMYLCASCRAPRSYEQYFGPGTRLTVT.

V gene TRBV4-1 combines with J gene TRBJ2-5; 11 positions agree with TRBD2. The germline gives CDR1 MGHRA, CDR2 YSYEKL. The CDR3 has 17 amino acids. V was clipped by 0 bases and J by 1 base; unmatched bases: 4. The CDR3 DNA is TGCGCCAGCAGCCAAGACAGGACTAGCGGGCCCCAAGAGACCCAGTACTTC. Translated: CASSQDRTSGPQETQYF.

The rearrangement links TRBV29-1 to TRBJ2-5; tentative D call: TRBD1 (6 bases). Looked up from germline, CDR1 is SQVTM and CDR2 is ANQGSEA. CDR3 length equals 13 residues. The CDR3 DNA sequence: TGCACAGTGTCCGGACAGTACCAAGAGACCCAGTACTTC. This translates into CTVSGQYQETQYF.

The genes are TRBV7-3 and TRBJ2-1; tentative D call: TRBD2 (6 bases). The V end lost 0 bases, the J end lost 6 bases, and 15 bases lay between the germline ends. CDR1 is SGHTA and CDR2 is FQGTGA in the germline V gene. The CDR3 is 16 residues long. The CDR3 is CASSLTEIGGINEQFF. The CDR3 region has the DNA TGTGCCAGCAGCTTAACAGAAATCGGGGGTATCAATGAGCAGTTCTTC.

The V gene is TRBV5-6, the J gene TRBJ2-3; a weak D match, TRBD1 (5 bases). V lost 4 bases, J lost 0 bases, and 9 bases lay in between. CDR3 size: 14 residues. Germline assignment: CDR1 SGHDT and CDR2 YYEEEE. The DNA of the CDR3 is TGTGCCAGCAGCCCCACAGGAAGCACAGATACGCAGTATTTT. Residues: CASSPTGSTDTQYF.

The chain uses TRBV6-1 and TRBJ2-7; D is perhaps TRBD1 (5 bases). V dropped 6 bases and J dropped 1 base, with 16 bases sitting between them. Per germline, CDR1 MNHNS and CDR2 SASEGT. CDR3 length: 15 residues. The CDR3 protein is CASSDGAAVSYEQYF. In nucleotides, the CDR3 is TGTGCCAGCAGCGATGGGGCCGCAGTGTCCTACGAGCAGTACTTC.

J is TRBJ1-5 and V is TRBV2; the match to TRBD1 covers 8 bases. CDR3 length: 14 amino acids. The germline gives CDR1 SNHLY, CDR2 FYNNEI. V lost 4 bases to trimming and J lost 5 bases; unmatched junction nucleotides: 4. Here the CDR3 DNA reads TGTGCCAGCAGTGGACAGGGGAATGATCAGCCCCAGCATTTT. It is translated as CASSGQGNDQPQHF.

The chain uses TRBV4-2 and TRBJ1-1; TRBD1 matches at 8 bases. V was clipped by 1 base and J by 1 base; unmatched bases: 5. Germline-derived CDR1 and CDR2 are LGHNA and YNFKEQ. This CDR3 has 16 amino acids. The CDR3 nucleotides are TGTGCCAGCAGCCAAGTTCAGGGGGCCGGGAACACTGAAGCTTTCTTT. As protein: CASSQVQGAGNTEAFF.

V usage is TRBV5-4 and J usage is TRBJ1-6; 7 nucleotides match TRBD1. CDR3 length: 13 amino acids. Germline V lookup: CDR1 SGHNT, CDR2 YYREEE (reference sequence). The ends lost 5 bases at V and 8 bases at J; junction bases unmatched: 4. CDR3 bases: TGTGCCAGCAGTCGGGACAGTGATTCACCCCTCCACTTT. Protein sequence: CASSRDSDSPLHF.

The rearrangement joins TRBV29-1 to TRBJ1-3, with D possibly matching TRBD1 (5 bases). The CDR3 covers 14 residues. Between the trimmed V and J ends, which lost 3 bases and 3 bases, there was a span of 12 bases. From germline, CDR1 is SQVTM and CDR2 ANQGSEA. This CDR3 is CSVDQTGGGNTIYF. CDR3 bases: TGCAGCGTTGACCAGACCGGGGGTGGAAACACCATATATTTT. Complete variable domain (other parts from reference TRBV29-1 and TRBJ1-3): SAVISQKPSRDICQRGTSLTIQCQVDSQVTMMFWYRQQPGQSLTLIATANQGSEATYESGFVIDKFPISRPNLTFSTLTVSNMSPEDSSIYLCSVDQTGGGNTIYFGEGSWLTVV.

This rearrangement joins TRBV18 to TRBJ2-2; tentative D call: TRBD1 (5 bases). The germline V gene has CDR1 KGHSH and CDR2 LQKENI. V was shortened by 4 bases and J by 0 bases, with 12 bases between the two germline ends. This CDR3 has 16 amino acids. CDR3 loop: CASSLLDSSNTGELFF. The CDR3, as DNA: TGTGCCAGCTCACTATTAGACAGCTCGAACACCGGGGAGCTGTTTTTT.

CDR3 protein: CASSYLITGTGYTEAFF. CDR3 nucleotide sequence: TGTGCCAGCTCATACCTAATTACCGGGACAGGGTACACTGAAGCTTTCTTT. The V gene is TRBV18, the J gene TRBJ1-1; 9 nucleotides match TRBD1. V was clipped by 5 bases and J by 3 bases; unmatched bases: 13. The CDR3 is made up of 17 amino acids. Germline CDR1 reads KGHSH; CDR2 reads LQKENI. Full variable domain (outside the CDR3, taken from reference TRBV18 and TRBJ1-1): NAGVMQNPRHLVRRRGQEARLRCSPMKGHSHVYWYRQLPEEGLKFMVYLQKENIIDESGMPKERFSAEFPKEGPSILRIQQVVRGDSAAYFCASSYLITGTGYTEAFFGQGTRLTVV.

V is TRBV4-1 and J is TRBJ2-7; possible D gene TRBD2, 5 bases. V lost 0 bases, J lost 4 bases, and 13 bases lay in between. The CDR3 covers 15 residues. The germline V gene has CDR1 MGHRA and CDR2 YSYEKL. The CDR3 DNA reads as TGCGCCAGCAGCCAAGAAGGAGGACGATCTTACGAGCAGTACTTC. Protein product: CASSQEGGRSYEQYF.

V usage is TRBV27 and J usage is TRBJ2-7; 11 nucleotides align to TRBD2. V lost 4 bases and J lost 2; bases outside the gene matches: 4. The CDR3 is 15 residues long. The germline CDR1 and CDR2 sequences are MNHEY and SMNVEV (reference sequence). The CDR3 DNA reads TGTGCCAGCAGTTGGGGGACTAGCGGAACCTACGAGCAGTACTTC. Translating gives CASSWGTSGTYEQYF.

The rearrangement joins TRBV7-8 to TRBJ2-3; 12 bases agree with TRBD2. This CDR3 has 17 amino acids. The J segment lost 2 bases and the V segment lost 0 bases, leaving 3 bases of the junction unmatched. The germline gives CDR1 SGHVS, CDR2 FQNEAQ. The CDR3 loop is CASSLAGLAGFTDTQYF. DNA of the CDR3: TGTGCCAGCAGCTTAGCTGGACTAGCGGGGTTCACAGATACGCAGTATTTT.

This sequence joins TRBV7-9 and TRBJ2-2; 12 nucleotides match TRBD2. CDR1 and CDR2 (germline): SEHNR, FQNEAQ (reference sequence). The CDR3 is 17 residues long. Trimming at V came to 4 bases and at J to 4 bases, leaving 7 bases not matched to a gene. The CDR3 region is CASSSNLAGGLTGELFF. The CDR3, as DNA: TGTGCCAGCAGCTCCAATCTAGCGGGAGGGCTCACCGGGGAGCTGTTTTTT.

This sequence joins TRBV7-9 and TRBJ2-1; 7 bases are shared with TRBD2. The CDR3 is 13 amino acids. Germline trimming cut 5 bases from V and 9 bases from J; bases unmatched to any gene: 7. Germline V CDR1 and CDR2: SEHNR, FQNEAQ (reference sequence). The CDR3, as DNA: TGTGCCAGCAGCCAGGGAGGGACGGTTGAGCAGTTCTTC. The encoded protein is CASSQGGTVEQFF.

V is TRBV7-9 and J is TRBJ2-4; the D gene is possibly TRBD1 (5 bases). Trimming shortened V by 3 bases and J by 8 bases, and 11 bases separated the two germline ends. The CDR3 contains 13 residues. Germline-derived CDR1 and CDR2 are SEHNR and FQNEAQ (reference sequence). The CDR3, as DNA: TGTGCCAGCAGCTTGAAGGGGATAGACATTCAGTACTTC. This translates into CASSLKGIDIQYF.

The chain carries TRBV20-1 and TRBJ2-7; no firm D call. This CDR3 has 9 residues. V lost 5 bases and J lost 6, with 5 bases in between. Germline CDR1 reads DFQATT; CDR2 reads SNEGSKA (reference sequence). In nucleotides, the CDR3 is TGCAGTGCTGGCGGCGAGCAGTACTTC. It encodes CSAGGEQYF.

The CDR3 bases are TGTGCCAGCAGTCAGAAAGATACGCAGTATTTT. It specifies CASSQKDTQYF. The chain uses TRBV6-5 and TRBJ2-3; no definite D call. Germline V lookup: CDR1 MNHEY, CDR2 SVGAGI. The V and J ends lost 5 bases and 5 bases respectively, with 5 bases between them. The length of the CDR3 is 11 residues.

The rearrangement links TRBV4-1 to TRBJ1-1, with TRBD1 identical over 9 bases. J gave up 6 bases and V 3 bases, and 5 bases lay outside the gene matches. Germline loops: CDR1 MGHRA, CDR2 YSYEKL. This CDR3 region has 14 residues. The DNA of the CDR3 is TGCGCCAGCAGCCACCGGACAGGGGACGCTGAAGCTTTCTTT. As protein: CASSHRTGDAEAFF.

The J gene is TRBJ2-3, the V gene TRBV2, with 7 bases that match TRBD2. The CDR3 is 15 amino acids. Germline V CDR1 and CDR2: SNHLY, FYNNEI. J gave up 4 bases and V 11 bases, and 15 bases lay outside the gene matches. CDR3 sequence reads: CAASNVGRAADTQYF. The CDR3 coding sequence is TGTGCCGCAAGCAATGTAGGGAGGGCGGCAGATACGCAGTATTTT.

V is TRBV14 and J is TRBJ1-6, with no clear D. The germline V gene encodes CDR1 SGHDN and CDR2 FVKESK. Deletions cut 1 base from V and 10 bases from J, with 8 bases between. This CDR3 has 13 amino acids. The CDR3, as DNA: TGTGCCAGCAGCCAAGCCAGAGGGTCACCCCTCCACTTT. Translating gives CASSQARGSPLHF.

The gene calls are TRBV11-1 and TRBJ2-3; 7 positions agree with TRBD1. V shed 4 bases and J 1 base; nucleotides not matched to a gene: 2. The CDR3 length is 14 residues. Germline V lookup: CDR1 SGHAT, CDR2 FQDESV (reference sequence). The CDR3 loop is CASSSQGGTDTQYF. CDR3 coding DNA: TGTGCCAGCAGCTCTCAGGGGGGCACAGATACGCAGTATTTT. The complete variable domain, with remaining parts taken from reference TRBV11-1 and TRBJ2-3, reads EAEVAQSPRYKITEKSQAVAFWCDPISGHATLYWYRQILGQGPELLVQFQDESVVDDSQLPKDRFSAERLKGVDSTLKIQPAELGDSAMYLCASSSQGGTDTQYFGPGTRLTVL.

The rearrangement joins TRBV6-5 to TRBJ2-5; 8 bases agree with TRBD1. After removal of 0 bases from V and 4 bases from J, the junction contained 7 bases not matched to a gene. Germline loops: CDR1 MNHEY, CDR2 SVGAGI. The length of the CDR3 is 16 residues. The CDR3 loop reads CASSYSGRGQGETQYF. The CDR3, as DNA: TGTGCCAGCAGTTACTCGGGCAGGGGGCAGGGAGAGACCCAGTACTTC.

The gene calls are TRBV21-1 and TRBJ2-5; the DNA was not compared with TRBD1, the D call given in the table. TRBV21-1 is assigned pseudogene status. This CDR3 region has 16 residues. CDR3 coding DNA: TGTGCCAGCAGCAAAGGGGGGACAGGGGAAGGAGAGACCCAGTACTTC. It translates to CASSKGGTGEGETQYF.

The J gene is TRBJ1-5, the V gene TRBV28, with TRBD1 as a possible D gene (5 bases). This CDR3 has 15 amino acids. With 7 bases removed from V and 2 bases from J, the gap between germline ends came to 15 bases. Germline CDR1 MDHEN, CDR2 SYDVKM. This CDR3 reads CASTIRGGRNQPQHF. In nucleotides, the CDR3 is TGTGCCAGCACCATTAGGGGTGGCCGCAATCAGCCCCAGCATTTT. The variable domain in full, completed from reference TRBV28 and TRBJ1-5, reads DVKVTQSSRYLVKRTGEKVFLECVQDMDHENMFWYRQDPGLGLRLIYFSYDVKMKEKGDIPEGYSVSREKKERFSLILESASTNQTSMYLCASTIRGGRNQPQHFGDGTRLSIL.

The chain has TRBV28 and TRBJ2-2; 7 bases are shared with TRBD2. Germline V gene sequence: CDR1 MDHEN, CDR2 SYDVKM. Losses at the gene ends were 5 bases for V and 7 bases for J; bases not matched to a gene: 4. This CDR3 is 13 amino acids long. CDR3 loop: CASSLGGVGELFF. DNA for the CDR3: TGTGCCAGCAGTCTTGGGGGGGTCGGGGAGCTGTTTTTT. The full variable domain, in which reference TRBV28 and TRBJ2-2 provide the parts outside the CDR3, is DVKVTQSSRYLVKRTGEKVFLECVQDMDHENMFWYRQDPGLGLRLIYFSYDVKMKEKGDIPEGYSVSREKKERFSLILESASTNQTSMYLCASSLGGVGELFFGEGSRLTVL.